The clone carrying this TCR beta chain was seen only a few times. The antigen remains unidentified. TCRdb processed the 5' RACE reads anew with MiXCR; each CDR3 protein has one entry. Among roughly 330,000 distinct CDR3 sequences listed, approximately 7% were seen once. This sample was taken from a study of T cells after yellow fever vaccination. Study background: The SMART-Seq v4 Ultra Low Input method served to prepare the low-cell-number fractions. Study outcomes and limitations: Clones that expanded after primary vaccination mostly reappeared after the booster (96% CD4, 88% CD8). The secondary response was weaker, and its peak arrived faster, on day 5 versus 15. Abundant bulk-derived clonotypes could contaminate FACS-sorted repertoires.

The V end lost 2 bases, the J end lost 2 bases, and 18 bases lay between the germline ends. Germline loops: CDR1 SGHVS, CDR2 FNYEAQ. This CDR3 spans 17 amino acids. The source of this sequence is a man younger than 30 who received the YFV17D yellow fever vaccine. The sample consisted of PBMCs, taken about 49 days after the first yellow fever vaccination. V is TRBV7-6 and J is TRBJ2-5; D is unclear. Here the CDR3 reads CASSLSRPGLGQETQYF. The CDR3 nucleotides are TGTGCCAGCAGCTTAAGCAGGCCCGGGTTGGGACAAGAGACCCAGTACTTC.